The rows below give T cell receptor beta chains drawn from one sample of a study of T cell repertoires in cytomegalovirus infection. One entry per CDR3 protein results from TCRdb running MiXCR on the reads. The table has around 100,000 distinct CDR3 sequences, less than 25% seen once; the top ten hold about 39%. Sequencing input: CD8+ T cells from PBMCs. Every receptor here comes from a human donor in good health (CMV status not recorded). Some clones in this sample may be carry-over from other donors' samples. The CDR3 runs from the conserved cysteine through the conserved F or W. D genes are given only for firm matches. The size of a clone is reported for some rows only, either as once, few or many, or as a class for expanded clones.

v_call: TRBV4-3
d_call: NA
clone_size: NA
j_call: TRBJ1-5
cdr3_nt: TGCACCAGCAGCCAGAGACAGGAAAGCAATCAGCCCCAGCATTTT
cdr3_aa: CTSSQRQESNQPQHF

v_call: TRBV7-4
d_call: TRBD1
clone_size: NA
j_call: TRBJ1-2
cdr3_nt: TGTGCCAGCAGCTCAGCACCGGGACAGGGTCGGGGCTACACCTTC
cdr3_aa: CASSSAPGQGRGYTF

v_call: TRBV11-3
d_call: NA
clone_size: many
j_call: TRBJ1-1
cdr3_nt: TGTGCCAGCAGCTCCGGACCCGAAGCTTTCTTT
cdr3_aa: CASSSGPEAFF

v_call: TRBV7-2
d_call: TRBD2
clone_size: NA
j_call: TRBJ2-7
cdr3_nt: TGTGCCAGCAGCTTCGCGGGGGGGGAGATCTCCTACGGGCAGTACTTC
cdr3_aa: CASSFAGGEISYGQYF

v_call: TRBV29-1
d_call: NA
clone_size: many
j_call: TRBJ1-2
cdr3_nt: TGCAGCGTTGAAAGAGAAAACTATGGCTACACCTTC
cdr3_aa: CSVERENYGYTF

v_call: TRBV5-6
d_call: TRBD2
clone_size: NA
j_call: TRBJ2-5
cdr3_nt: TGTGCCAGCAGCTTGTATACCGCGGGGGACTGGTGGGAGACCCAGTACTTC
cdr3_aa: CASSLYTAGDWWETQYF

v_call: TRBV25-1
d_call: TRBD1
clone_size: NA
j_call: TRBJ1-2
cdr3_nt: TGTGCCAGCAGTGGGGAGACAGGGGCTTTCTATGGCTACACCTTC
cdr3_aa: CASSGETGAFYGYTF

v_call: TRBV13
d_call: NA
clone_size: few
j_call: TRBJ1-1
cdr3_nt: TGTGCCAGCAGCTTAGTGGCACAGAACACTGAAGCTTTCTTT
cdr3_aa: CASSLVAQNTEAFF

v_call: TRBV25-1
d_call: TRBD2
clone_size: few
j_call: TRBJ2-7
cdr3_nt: TGTGCCAGCTCGGGACTAGCGGGAGGCGAGCAGTACTTC
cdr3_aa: CASSGLAGGEQYF

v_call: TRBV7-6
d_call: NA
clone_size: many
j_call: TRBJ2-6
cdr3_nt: TGTGCCAGCAGCTCGATGACAGTGAAGAGCTCTGGGGCCAACGTCCTGACTTTC
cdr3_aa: CASSSMTVKSSGANVLTF

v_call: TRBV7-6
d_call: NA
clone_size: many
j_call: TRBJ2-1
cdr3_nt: TGTGCCAGCAGCCTCCTACCTGGCTCCTACAATGAGCAGTTCTTC
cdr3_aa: CASSLLPGSYNEQFF

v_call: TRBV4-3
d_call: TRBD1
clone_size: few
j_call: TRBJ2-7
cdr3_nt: TGCGCCAGCAGCCAAGAAGACAGGGGGCTTAGCTACGAGCAGTACTTC
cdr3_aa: CASSQEDRGLSYEQYF

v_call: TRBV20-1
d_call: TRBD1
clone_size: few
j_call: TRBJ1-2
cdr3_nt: TGCAGTGCCAACCAGCGACAGGGCGGTGGTGGCTACACCTTC
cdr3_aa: CSANQRQGGGGYTF

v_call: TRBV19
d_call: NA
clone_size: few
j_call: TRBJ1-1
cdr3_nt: TGTGCCAGTATTTCCGGGAAGGGCAGCACTGAAGCTTTCTTT
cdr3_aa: CASISGKGSTEAFF

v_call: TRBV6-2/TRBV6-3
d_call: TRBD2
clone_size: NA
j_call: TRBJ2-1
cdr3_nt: TGTGCCAGCAGTTACTTTAGGCTAGCGGCTGTGAGAAGCTCCTACAATGAGCAGTTCTTC
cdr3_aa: CASSYFRLAAVRSSYNEQFF

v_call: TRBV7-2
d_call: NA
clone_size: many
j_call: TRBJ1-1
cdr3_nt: TGTGCCAGCAGCTTAGATTCGGGGGCCGACACTGAAGCTTTCTTT
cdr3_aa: CASSLDSGADTEAFF

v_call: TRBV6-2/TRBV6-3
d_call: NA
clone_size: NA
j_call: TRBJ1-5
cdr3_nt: TGTGCCAGCAGTCAAGGCACTTGGGCAGGGGTTCAGCCCCAGCATTTT
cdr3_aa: CASSQGTWAGVQPQHF

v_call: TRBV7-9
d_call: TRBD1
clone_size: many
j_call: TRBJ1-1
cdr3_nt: TGTGCCAGCAGCACAGGACAGGGAGGCACTGAAGCTTTCTTT
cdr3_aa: CASSTGQGGTEAFF

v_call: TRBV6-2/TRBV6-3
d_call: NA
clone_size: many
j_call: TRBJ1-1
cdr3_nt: TGTGCCAGCAGTTCCGGCATTGCTGAAGCTTTCTTT
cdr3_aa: CASSSGIAEAFF

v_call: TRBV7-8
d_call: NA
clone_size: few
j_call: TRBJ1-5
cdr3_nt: TGTGCCAGCAGCTTAGGAGGAGAGTATAGCAATCAGCCCCAGCATTTT
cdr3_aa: CASSLGGEYSNQPQHF

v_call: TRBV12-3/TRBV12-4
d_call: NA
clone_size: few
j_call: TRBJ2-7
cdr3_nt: TGTGCCAGCAGTTTCCTAGATAACCCCTACGAGCAGTACTTC
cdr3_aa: CASSFLDNPYEQYF

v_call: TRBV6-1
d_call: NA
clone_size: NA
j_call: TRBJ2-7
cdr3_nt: TGTGCCAGCAGTTCCGGGACACTCTACGAGCAGTACTTC
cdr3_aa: CASSSGTLYEQYF

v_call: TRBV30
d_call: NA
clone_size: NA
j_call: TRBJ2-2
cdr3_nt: TGTGCCTGGACCCCGTCCGGGGGAACCGGGGAGCTGTTTTTT
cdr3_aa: CAWTPSGGTGELFF

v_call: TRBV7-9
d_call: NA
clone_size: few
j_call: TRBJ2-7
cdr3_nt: TGTGCCAGCACTGACAGGAGCTCCTACGAGCAGTACTTC
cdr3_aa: CASTDRSSYEQYF

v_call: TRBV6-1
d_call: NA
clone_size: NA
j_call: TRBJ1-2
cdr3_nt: TGTGCCAGCAGCCCCGGGAGGGGCCTTGGATCCTTTAACTATGGCTACACCTTC
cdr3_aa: CASSPGRGLGSFNYGYTF

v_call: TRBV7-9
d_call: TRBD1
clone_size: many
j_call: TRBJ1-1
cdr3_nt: TGTGCCAGCAGCGGACAGGGCAACACTGAAGCTTTCTTT
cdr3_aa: CASSGQGNTEAFF

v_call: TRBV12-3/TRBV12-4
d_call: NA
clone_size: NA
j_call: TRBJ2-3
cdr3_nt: TGTGCCTCCCGGGGGGCAGGGCGGGGGACAGATACGCAGTATTTT
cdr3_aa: CASRGAGRGTDTQYF

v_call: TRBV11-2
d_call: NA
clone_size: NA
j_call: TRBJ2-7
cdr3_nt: TGTGCCAGCAGCTCATTCGAGACCGGAACCTACGAGCAGTACTTC
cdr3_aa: CASSSFETGTYEQYF

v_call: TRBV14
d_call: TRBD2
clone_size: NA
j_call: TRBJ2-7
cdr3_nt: TGTGCCAGCAGCCAAGCTCGGACTAGCGGATCCTACGAGCAGTACTTC
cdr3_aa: CASSQARTSGSYEQYF

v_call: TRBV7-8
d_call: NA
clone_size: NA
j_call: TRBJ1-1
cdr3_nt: TGTGCCAGCAGCCGGGTTGGGAGGAACACTGAAGCTTTCTTT
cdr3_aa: CASSRVGRNTEAFF

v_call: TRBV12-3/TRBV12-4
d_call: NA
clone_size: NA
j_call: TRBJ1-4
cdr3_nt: TGTGCCAGCAGTTCGAAGGGTGGCCTTAGTGAAAAACTGTTTTTT
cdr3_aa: CASSSKGGLSEKLFF

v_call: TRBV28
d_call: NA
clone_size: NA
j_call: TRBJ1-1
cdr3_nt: TGTGCCAGCAGACTAAAAGGCAACACTGAAGCTTTCTTT
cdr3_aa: CASRLKGNTEAFF

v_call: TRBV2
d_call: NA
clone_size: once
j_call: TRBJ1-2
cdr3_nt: TGTGCCAGCAGTGAAGAACAGAACTATGGCTACACCTTC
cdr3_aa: CASSEEQNYGYTF

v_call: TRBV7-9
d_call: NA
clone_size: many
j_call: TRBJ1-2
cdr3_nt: TGTGCCAGCAGCTCCACAGTTATTACCAACTATGGCTACACCTTC
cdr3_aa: CASSSTVITNYGYTF

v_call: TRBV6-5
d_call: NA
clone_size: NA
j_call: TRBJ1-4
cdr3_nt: TGTGCCAGCAGCCCTACCCGGGACATAAATAATGAAAAACTGTTTTTT
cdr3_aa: CASSPTRDINNEKLFF

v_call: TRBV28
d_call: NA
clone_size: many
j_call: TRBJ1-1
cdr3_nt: TGTGCCAGCAATCGAATCAGCGGCTACACTGAAGCTTTCTTT
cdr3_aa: CASNRISGYTEAFF

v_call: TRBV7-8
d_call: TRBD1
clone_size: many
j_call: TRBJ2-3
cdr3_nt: TGTGCCAGCAGCGAATGGGACAGGGATACAGATACGCAGTATTTT
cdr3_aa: CASSEWDRDTDTQYF

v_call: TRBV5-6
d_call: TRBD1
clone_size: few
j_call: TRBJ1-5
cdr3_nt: TGTGCCAGCAGCCTCGGACAGGGGGCCAATCAGCCCCAGCATTTT
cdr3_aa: CASSLGQGANQPQHF

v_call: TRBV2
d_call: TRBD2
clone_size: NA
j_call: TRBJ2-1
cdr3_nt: TGTGCCAGCAGGCACCCAGGGCTAGCGGGAGTAGGGGAGCAGTTCTTC
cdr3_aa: CASRHPGLAGVGEQFF

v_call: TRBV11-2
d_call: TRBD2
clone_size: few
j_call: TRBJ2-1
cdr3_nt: TGTGCCAGCAGCTTATACAACGGGAGCGGGAGGGCCGGTGGTGAGCAGTTCTTC
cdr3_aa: CASSLYNGSGRAGGEQFF

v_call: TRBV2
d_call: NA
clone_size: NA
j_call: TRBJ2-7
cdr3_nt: TGTGCCAGCAGTGAGCCAGGGGTCGAGCAGTACTTC
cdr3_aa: CASSEPGVEQYF

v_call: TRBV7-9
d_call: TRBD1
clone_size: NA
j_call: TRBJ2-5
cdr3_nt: TGTGCCAGCAGCTTAACTGACAGGGGTGGAGAGACCCAGTACTTC
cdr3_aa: CASSLTDRGGETQYF

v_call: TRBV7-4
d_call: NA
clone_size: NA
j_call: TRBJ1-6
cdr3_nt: TGTGCCAGCAGCTTAGTGGAGGGGAGTTCACCCCTCCACTTT
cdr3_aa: CASSLVEGSSPLHF

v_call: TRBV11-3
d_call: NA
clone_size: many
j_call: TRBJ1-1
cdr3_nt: TGTGCCAGCAGCGATACCTGGGTTTCGGGGAACACTGAAGCTTTCTTT
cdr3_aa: CASSDTWVSGNTEAFF

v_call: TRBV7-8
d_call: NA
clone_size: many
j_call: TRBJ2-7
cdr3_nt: TGTGCCAGCAGCTCAGAGGGCTTGGGAGCCTCCTACGAGCAGTACTTC
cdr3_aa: CASSSEGLGASYEQYF

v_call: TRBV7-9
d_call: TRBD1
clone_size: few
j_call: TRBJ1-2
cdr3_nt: TGTGCCAGCAGCTCCCAACAGGGGGCTGGTAACTATGGCTACACCTTC
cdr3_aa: CASSSQQGAGNYGYTF

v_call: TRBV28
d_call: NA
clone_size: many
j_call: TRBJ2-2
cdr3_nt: TGTGCCAGCAGTGCGGCCCCAAGGGCAGGGGCGGCCGGGGAGCTGTTTTTT
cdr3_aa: CASSAAPRAGAAGELFF

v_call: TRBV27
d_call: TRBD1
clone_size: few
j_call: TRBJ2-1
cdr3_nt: TGTGCCAGCAGTTCGCTAACGACAGGGTCGCGGCTTACAAGCAATGAGCAGTTCTTC
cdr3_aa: CASSSLTTGSRLTSNEQFF

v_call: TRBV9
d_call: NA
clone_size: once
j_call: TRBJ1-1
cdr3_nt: TGTGCCAGCAGCGGCCACCCGGGGGAATGGGCTGAAGCTTTCTTT
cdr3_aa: CASSGHPGEWAEAFF

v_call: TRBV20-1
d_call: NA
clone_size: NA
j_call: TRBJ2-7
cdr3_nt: TGCAGTGCTAGAGTAGCCGGATTCTACGAGCAGTACTTC
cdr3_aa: CSARVAGFYEQYF

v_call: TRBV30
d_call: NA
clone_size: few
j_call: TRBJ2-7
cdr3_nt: TGTGCCTGGAGTGTGGGGGAAACCTACGAGCAGTACTTC
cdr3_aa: CAWSVGETYEQYF

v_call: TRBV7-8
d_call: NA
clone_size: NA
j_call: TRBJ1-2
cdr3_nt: TGTGCCAGCAGCTTAGCCTCCAGGGTAGGCGGCTACACCTTC
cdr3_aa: CASSLASRVGGYTF

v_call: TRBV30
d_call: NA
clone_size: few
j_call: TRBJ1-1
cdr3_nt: TGTGCCTGGAATAATCACCTACAGAACACTGAAGCTTTCTTT
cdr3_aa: CAWNNHLQNTEAFF

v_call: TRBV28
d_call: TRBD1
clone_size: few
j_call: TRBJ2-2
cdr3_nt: TGTGCCAGCACCCCAGGGGTGGCAGGGGGCATCACCGGGGAGCTGTTTTTT
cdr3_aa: CASTPGVAGGITGELFF

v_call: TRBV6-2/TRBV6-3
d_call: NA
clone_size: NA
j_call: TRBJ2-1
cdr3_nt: TGTGCCAGCAGTTACTCAACAGGGATGACCTACAATGAGCAGTTCTTC
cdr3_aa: CASSYSTGMTYNEQFF

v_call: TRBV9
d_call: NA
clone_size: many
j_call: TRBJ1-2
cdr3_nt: TGTGCCAGCAGCGAAAGTGGTGGGATCGAAGACTATGGCTACACCTTC
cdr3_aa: CASSESGGIEDYGYTF

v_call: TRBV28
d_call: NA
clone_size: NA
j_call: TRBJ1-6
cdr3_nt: TGTGCCAGCAGCCCAGATAATTCACCCCTCCACTTT
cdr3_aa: CASSPDNSPLHF

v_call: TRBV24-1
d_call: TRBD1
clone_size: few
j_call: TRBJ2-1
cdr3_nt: TGTGCCACCAGTGATCCGTTGCCGACAGGGGAAGGTACCAATGAGCAGTTCTTC
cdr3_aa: CATSDPLPTGEGTNEQFF